The entry that follows covers one T cell receptor beta chain sequence. Original data processing: Counts of nucleated cells, estimated from reference gene primer amplification, were obtained. Sequencing used immunoSEQ multiplex PCR; TCRdb keeps in-frame clones, though not all of them. The D gene and trimming were derived from the DNA, and the V and J assignments and clone size from that table. The sample lists around 60,000 clones; about 76% were seen once. Trimming took 3 bases from V and 7 from J; bases not matched to a gene: 5. Germline CDR1 and CDR2: GTSNPN and SVGIG (reference sequence). The CDR3 extends over 13 amino acids. The source of the sample is a study of blood T cell repertoires in COVID-19. As for the study in general: Sample material is recorded as cDNA or gDNA derived from T cells, B-cell-depleted T cells, or PBMCs.

This receptor was identified in a human donor in a cohort sampled during active COVID-19. The sample was peripheral blood. This rearrangement joins TRBV30 to TRBJ1-2; TRBD1 matches 10 bases. DNA of the CDR3: TGTGCCTGGAGCTCCCGGACAGGGGGTGGCTACACCTTC. This codes for CAWSSRTGGGYTF.